These 4 T cell receptor beta chains came from one sample sequenced in a study of blood T cells in healthy people across ages. For the second PCR, which ran for 7 to 11 cycles, a sample-barcoded 5' primer and a J-beta primer mix were used. A single record per CDR3 protein comes from TCRdb applying MiXCR to the 5' RACE reads. The profile shows approximately 770,000 distinct CDR3 sequences, 58% of them singletons. Sequencing was done on a sample of blood. These receptors came from a man in his thirties or forties in good health.

This clonotype was counted between two and nine times. This chain links TRBV20-1 with TRBJ1-2; 9 bases are a match to TRBD1. CDR1 and CDR2 (germline): DFQATT, SNEGSKA (reference sequence). The CDR3 contains 13 residues. V shed 0 bases and J 5 bases; nucleotides not matched to a gene: 1. The CDR3 loop is CSAREGQGYGYTF. CDR3 nucleotide sequence: TGCAGTGCTAGAGAAGGACAGGGGTATGGCTACACCTTC.

This clonotype has just a few counts. The chain carries TRBV27 and TRBJ2-5; the D is unclear. The CDR3 covers 14 residues. V was pared by 0 bases and J by 1 base, with 6 bases between. CDR1 is MNHEY and CDR2 is SMNVEV in the germline V gene (reference sequence). CDR3 protein: CASSLSLFQETQYF. CDR3 coding DNA: TGTGCCAGCAGTTTATCCCTCTTCCAAGAGACCCAGTACTTC.

V gene TRBV7-6 combines with J gene TRBJ1-1, with a weak D call TRBD1 (6 bases). CDR1 is SGHVS and CDR2 is FNYEAQ in the germline V gene. This CDR3 comprises 16 residues. V was shortened by 4 bases and J by 0 bases, with 15 bases between the two germline ends. The CDR3 here is CASSSLPGTLNTEAFF. Here the CDR3 DNA reads TGTGCCAGCAGCTCCCTCCCCGGGACACTGAACACTGAAGCTTTCTTT.

CDR3 DNA: TGTGCCAGCAGCGTAGAGGGGACAACGAGGACTGAAGCTTTCTTT. As protein: CASSVEGTTRTEAFF. This chain connects TRBV7-9 to TRBJ1-1; perhaps TRBD1 as D (6 bases). The CDR3 is 15 residues long. V was shortened by 5 bases and J by 5 bases, with 18 bases between the two germline ends. Germline V gene lookup returns CDR1 SEHNR and CDR2 FQNEAQ (reference sequence).